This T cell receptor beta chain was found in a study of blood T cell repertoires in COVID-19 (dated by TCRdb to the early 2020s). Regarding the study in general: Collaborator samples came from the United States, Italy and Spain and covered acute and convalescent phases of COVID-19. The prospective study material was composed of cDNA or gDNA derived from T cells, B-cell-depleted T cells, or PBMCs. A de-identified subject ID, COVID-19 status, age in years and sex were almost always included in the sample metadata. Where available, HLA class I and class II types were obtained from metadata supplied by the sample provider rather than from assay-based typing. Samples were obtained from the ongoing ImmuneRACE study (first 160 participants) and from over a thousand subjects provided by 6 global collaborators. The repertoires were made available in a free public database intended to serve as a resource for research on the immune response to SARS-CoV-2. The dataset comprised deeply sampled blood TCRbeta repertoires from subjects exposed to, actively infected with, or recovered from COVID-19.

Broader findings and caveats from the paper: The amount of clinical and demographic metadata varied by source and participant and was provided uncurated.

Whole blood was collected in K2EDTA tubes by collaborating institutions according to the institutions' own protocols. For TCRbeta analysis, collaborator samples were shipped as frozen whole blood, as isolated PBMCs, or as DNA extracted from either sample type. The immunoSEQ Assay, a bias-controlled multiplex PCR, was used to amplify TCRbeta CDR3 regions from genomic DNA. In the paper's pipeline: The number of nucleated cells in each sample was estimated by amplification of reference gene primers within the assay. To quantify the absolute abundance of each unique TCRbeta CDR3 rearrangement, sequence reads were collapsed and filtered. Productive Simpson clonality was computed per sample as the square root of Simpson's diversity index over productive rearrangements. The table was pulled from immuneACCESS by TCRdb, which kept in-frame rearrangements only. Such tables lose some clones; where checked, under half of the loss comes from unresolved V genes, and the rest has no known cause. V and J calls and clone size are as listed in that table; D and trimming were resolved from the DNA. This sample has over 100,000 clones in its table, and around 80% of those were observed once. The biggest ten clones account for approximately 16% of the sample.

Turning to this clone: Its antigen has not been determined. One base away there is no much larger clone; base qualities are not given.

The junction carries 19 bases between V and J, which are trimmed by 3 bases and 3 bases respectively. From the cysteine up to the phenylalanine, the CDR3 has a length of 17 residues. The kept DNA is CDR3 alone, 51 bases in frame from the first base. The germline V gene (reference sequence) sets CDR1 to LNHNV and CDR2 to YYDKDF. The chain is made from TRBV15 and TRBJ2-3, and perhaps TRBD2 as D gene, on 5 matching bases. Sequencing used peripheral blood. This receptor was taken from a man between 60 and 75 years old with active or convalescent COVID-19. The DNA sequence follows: TGTGCCACCAGCAGGAGGAGGTCTACCTTGAGGACAGATACGCAGTATTTT. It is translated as CATSRRRSTLRTDTQYF.